This record looks at one T cell receptor (beta chain) sequence and its context. This sample is part of a study of blood T cell repertoires in COVID-19. Overall study: In each case, the material was cDNA or gDNA derived from T cells, B-cell-depleted T cells, or PBMCs.

Repertoires were generated with immunoSEQ multiplex PCR, while TCRdb's copy carries only in-frame clones and drops some. The sample lists 200,000 to 300,000 clones, 86% occurring once. The germline CDR1 and CDR2 sequences are MNHEY and SMNVEV (reference sequence). The CDR3 runs 14 residues. After removal of 8 bases from V and 5 bases from J, the junction contained 10 bases not matched to a gene. The rearrangement links TRBV27 to TRBJ2-7; 9 bases align to TRBD2. The TCR was taken from a woman between 40 and 50 years old with acute COVID-19. Material: PBMCs or T cells enriched from blood (not recorded which). CDR3 DNA sequence: TGTGCCAGCCGTCCCCTAGCGGGACGTCACGAGCAGTACTTC. This encodes CASRPLAGRHEQYF.